Reported below is one T cell receptor beta chain. These data belong to a study of blood T cell repertoires in COVID-19. Study summary: Samples of COVID-19 (acute and convalescent) were obtained from the United States, Italy and Spain. Sample material is recorded as cDNA or gDNA derived from T cells, B-cell-depleted T cells, or PBMCs.

CDR1 is LNHNV and CDR2 is YYDKDF in the germline V gene (reference sequence). V shed 0 bases and J 2 bases; nucleotides not matched to a gene: 3. CDR3 size: 16 residues. In the original workflow: Counts of nucleated cells, estimated from reference gene primer amplification, were obtained. TCRdb's copy holds only in-frame clones and misses some; the assay was immunoSEQ multiplex PCR. That table is the source of V, J and clone size, and D and trimming were worked out from the DNA. The sample yields approximately 120,000 clones, about 70% seen once. The sample was peripheral blood. This sequence joins TRBV15 and TRBJ2-5; 10 bases map to TRBD2. The receptor comes from an elderly man with COVID-19, enrolled during active disease. In nucleotides, the CDR3 is TGTGCCACCAGCAGAGATCAGACTAGCGGGCAAGAGACCCAGTACTTC. Protein sequence: CATSRDQTSGQETQYF.